This T cell receptor beta chain comes out of a study of cytotoxic CD8 clonotypes in ibrutinib-treated CLL. Regarding the study as a whole: Public clonotypes, found uncommonly, either contracted or stayed stable on treatment. At progression, clonality fell back toward baseline after rising at ibrutinib response.

Concerning this clone: Its target is not known.

The V and J ends lost 3 bases and 0 bases respectively, with 20 bases between them. CDR1 and CDR2 from the germline V gene are SGHTA and FQGTGA. This CDR3 comprises 18 residues. Frozen-stored PBMCs produced roughly 2 micrograms of genomic DNA for TCR beta libraries. Assay used: immunoSEQ multiplex PCR; TCRdb lists only in-frame clones, some missing. The profile shows 250,000 to 350,000 clones, 65% to 85% of them singletons. The chain has TRBV7-3 and TRBJ2-5; the D gene is possibly TRBD2 (5 bases). The TCR sequence derives from a human donor with chronic lymphocytic leukemia. The sample was PBMCs, taken at disease progression, from a patient treated with ibrutinib. Written as DNA, the CDR3 is TGTGCCAGCAGCTTTCTCAAGTGGGAGTGGGTAAACCAAGAGACCCAGTACTTC. This codes for CASSFLKWEWVNQETQYF. Supplemented by reference TRBV7-3 and TRBJ2-5, the full variable domain reads GAGVSQTPSNKVTEKGKYVELRCDPISGHTALYWYRQSLGQGPEFLIYFQGTGAADDSGLPNDRFFAVRPEGSVSTLKIQRTERGDSAVYLCASSFLKWEWVNQETQYFGPGTRLLVL.